Below, one T cell receptor beta chain is given with its context. This entry belongs to a study of control samples from healthy donors and cancer patients. The ends were cut back, 5 bases at V and 0 bases at J, with 11 bases in the middle. This CDR3 is built from 14 residues. Germline V CDR1 and CDR2: MNHEY, SMNVEV (reference sequence). Libraries were prepared by immunoSEQ multiplex PCR; TCRdb keeps only in-frame clonotypes and omits some of them. The sample has 150,000 to 190,000 clones; over 90% are singletons. The sample consisted of blood. This clonotype was sampled from a man aged 45-65 years in good health. V is TRBV27 and J is TRBJ2-7; either TRBD1 or TRBD2 may fit D (5 bases each). The CDR3 reads CASSPRDGSYEQYF. The CDR3 bases are TGTGCCAGCAGTCCCCGGGACGGCTCCTACGAGCAGTACTTC.